This T cell receptor beta chain was profiled in a study of blood T cell repertoires in COVID-19 (dated by TCRdb to 2020 to 2022). Context from the whole study: Collaborator samples came from the United States, Italy and Spain and covered acute and convalescent phases of COVID-19. The material from the prospective study consisted of cDNA or gDNA derived from T cells, B-cell-depleted T cells, or PBMCs. Deeply sampled blood TCRbeta repertoires from subjects exposed to, actively infected with, or recovered from COVID-19 were included in the dataset. The repertoires were released in a freely available public database meant as a resource for research on the immune response to SARS-CoV-2. The samples were drawn from the first 160 participants of the ongoing ImmuneRACE study and from about 1,200 subjects provided by 6 global collaborators. Sample metadata almost always included a de-identified subject ID, COVID-19 status, age in years and sex. HLA class I and class II types, where available, came from metadata supplied by the sample provider rather than from assay-based typing.

Each collaborating institution followed its own protocols to collect whole blood in K2EDTA tubes. For TCRbeta analysis, collaborators shipped samples in one of three forms: frozen whole blood, isolated PBMCs, or DNA extracted from either of those sample types. Concerning this clone itself: Its binding antigen is unknown. No much larger clone is present one base from it, and per-base qualities are unavailable.

Study-level results and caveats: The amount of clinical and demographic metadata varied by source and participant and was provided uncurated.

Spanning cysteine to phenylalanine, the CDR3 consists of 16 amino acids. The sequence is cut down to CDR3 DNA, 48 bases in frame from base 1. CDR1 and CDR2, per the germline V gene, are SGHAT and FQNNGV. V lost 1 base and J lost 4 bases; the stretch between them is 16 bases long. TCRbeta CDR3 regions were amplified from genomic DNA by means of the immunoSEQ Assay, a bias-controlled multiplex PCR. In the authors' own workflow: Nucleated cell counts per sample were estimated from amplification of reference gene primers within the assay. To quantify the absolute abundance of each unique TCRbeta CDR3 rearrangement, sequence reads were collapsed and filtered. For each sample, productive Simpson clonality was calculated as the square root of Simpson's diversity index over productive rearrangements. The immuneACCESS repertoire file appears here via TCRdb, limited to in-frame rearrangements. These files lack a portion of the clones; in checked studies, under half of the deficit traces to unresolved V genes, and the cause of the others is not known. The V and J calls and clone size are taken from that table; D and trimming were inferred from the DNA. For this sample the table gives 190,000 or so clones, of which roughly four fifths were detected only once. The leading ten clones occupy about 6.9% of the sample.

The sample consisted of peripheral blood. The chain couples TRBV11-2 to TRBJ2-5; a tentative D call is TRBD2 (5 bases match). The origin of this receptor is a human donor with acute or convalescent COVID-19. The donor label of this sample is uncertain. CDR3 region: CASSLVSSGVGETQYF. The DNA is as follows: TGTGCCAGCAGCTTAGTATCCAGCGGAGTGGGAGAGACCCAGTACTTC.